Included here is one T cell receptor (beta chain) sequence, with context. Repertoires were generated with immunoSEQ multiplex PCR, while TCRdb's copy carries only in-frame clones and drops some. Of approximately 9,500 clones in the sample, about three quarters were seen once. These data come from a study of tumor-infiltrating lymphocytes in localized non-small cell lung cancer. CDR1 and CDR2 (germline): SNHLY, FYNNEI. The V gene lost 1 base and the J gene lost 6 bases, with 10 bases spanning the gap. The CDR3 runs to 14 residues. The gene calls are TRBV2 and TRBJ2-4, with a tentative D call TRBD1 (6 bases). The sequence came from a human donor with non-small cell lung cancer. The source material was uninvolved lung tissue not adjacent to the tumor. The CDR3 nucleotides are TGTGCCAGCAGTGAAGACAGGGTCGGAAACATTCAGTACTTC. Its protein is CASSEDRVGNIQYF.